This T cell receptor (beta chain) stems from a study of T-cell memory formation after mild COVID-19. Study-level results: Clones that shrank (day 15 to 85) were balanced CD4/CD8, whereas later expanders leaned CD4+. Confirmation was lacking for SARS-CoV-2 specificity of second-wave clones that peaked on day 37.

TCR alpha and TCR beta cDNA libraries with sample barcodes and UMIs came from 5'RACE using constant-segment primers. One entry per CDR3 protein results from TCRdb running MiXCR on the 5' RACE reads. Here the sample spans about 240,000 distinct CDR3 sequences, around a tenth being singletons. This clonotype was counted only a few times. Its antigen is not identified. A read error is possible here, since a much larger clone lies one base away. The CDR3 contains 13 residues. The germline V gene encodes CDR1 KGHDR and CDR2 SFDVKD. The chain uses TRBV24-1 and TRBJ2-5, with 9 bases matching TRBD2. This sequence originates from a man aged 18 to 30 who had mild COVID-19 (a few samples of this study predate the infection). Cell type and time point are not known. Material: PBMCs or a T cell subset sorted from them (not recorded which). Here the CDR3 DNA reads TGTGCCACCAGTCCTAGCGGGGTAGAGACCCAGTGCTTC. Translating it yields CATSPSGVETQCF.